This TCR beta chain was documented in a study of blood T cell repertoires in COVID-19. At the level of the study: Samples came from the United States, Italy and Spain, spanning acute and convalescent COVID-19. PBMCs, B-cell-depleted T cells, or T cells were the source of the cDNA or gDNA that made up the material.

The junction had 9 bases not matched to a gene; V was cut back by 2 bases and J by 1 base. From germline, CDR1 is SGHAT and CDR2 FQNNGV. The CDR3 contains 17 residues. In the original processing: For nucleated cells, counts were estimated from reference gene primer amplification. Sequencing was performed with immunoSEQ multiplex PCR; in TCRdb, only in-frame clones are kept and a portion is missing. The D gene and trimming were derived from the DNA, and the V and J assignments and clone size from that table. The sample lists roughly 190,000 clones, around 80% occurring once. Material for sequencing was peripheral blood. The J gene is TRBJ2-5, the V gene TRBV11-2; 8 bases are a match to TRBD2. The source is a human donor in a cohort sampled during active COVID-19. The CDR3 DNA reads TGTGCCAGCAGCTTACCCACCGCGGCGGGAGGCCAAGAGACCCAGTACTTC. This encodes CASSLPTAAGGQETQYF.